This T cell receptor (beta chain) was profiled in a study of T-cell memory formation after mild COVID-19. Study-wide findings and caveats: Clones that contracted from day 15 to 85 had balanced CD4/CD8; later expanders were CD4+ biased. A second wave of clones peaked on day 37, and their SARS-CoV-2 specificity went unconfirmed. Pre-infection memory carried some responding clones, suggesting that cross-reactive memory joined.

This clonotype was counted a few times. Its antigen is as yet unknown. V trimming: 8 bases; J trimming: 2 bases; junction bases outside the gene matches: 12. This CDR3 has 17 amino acids. Looked up from germline, CDR1 is MGHRA and CDR2 is YSYEKL. TCRdb itself ran the 5' RACE reads through MiXCR, one entry per CDR3 protein. The sample records approximately 190,000 distinct CDR3 sequences, approximately 16% being singletons. J is TRBJ1-5 and V is TRBV4-1, with 10 bases lining up with TRBD1. What was sequenced was PBMCs or a T cell subset sorted from them (not recorded which). This receptor was taken from an adult woman who had mild COVID-19 (a few samples of this study predate the infection). Cell type and time point are not known. The DNA for the CDR3 is TGCGCCAGCTCTCCGGGACAGGGGCCCCAGGGCAATCAGCCCCAGCATTTT. Translation gives CASSPGQGPQGNQPQHF.